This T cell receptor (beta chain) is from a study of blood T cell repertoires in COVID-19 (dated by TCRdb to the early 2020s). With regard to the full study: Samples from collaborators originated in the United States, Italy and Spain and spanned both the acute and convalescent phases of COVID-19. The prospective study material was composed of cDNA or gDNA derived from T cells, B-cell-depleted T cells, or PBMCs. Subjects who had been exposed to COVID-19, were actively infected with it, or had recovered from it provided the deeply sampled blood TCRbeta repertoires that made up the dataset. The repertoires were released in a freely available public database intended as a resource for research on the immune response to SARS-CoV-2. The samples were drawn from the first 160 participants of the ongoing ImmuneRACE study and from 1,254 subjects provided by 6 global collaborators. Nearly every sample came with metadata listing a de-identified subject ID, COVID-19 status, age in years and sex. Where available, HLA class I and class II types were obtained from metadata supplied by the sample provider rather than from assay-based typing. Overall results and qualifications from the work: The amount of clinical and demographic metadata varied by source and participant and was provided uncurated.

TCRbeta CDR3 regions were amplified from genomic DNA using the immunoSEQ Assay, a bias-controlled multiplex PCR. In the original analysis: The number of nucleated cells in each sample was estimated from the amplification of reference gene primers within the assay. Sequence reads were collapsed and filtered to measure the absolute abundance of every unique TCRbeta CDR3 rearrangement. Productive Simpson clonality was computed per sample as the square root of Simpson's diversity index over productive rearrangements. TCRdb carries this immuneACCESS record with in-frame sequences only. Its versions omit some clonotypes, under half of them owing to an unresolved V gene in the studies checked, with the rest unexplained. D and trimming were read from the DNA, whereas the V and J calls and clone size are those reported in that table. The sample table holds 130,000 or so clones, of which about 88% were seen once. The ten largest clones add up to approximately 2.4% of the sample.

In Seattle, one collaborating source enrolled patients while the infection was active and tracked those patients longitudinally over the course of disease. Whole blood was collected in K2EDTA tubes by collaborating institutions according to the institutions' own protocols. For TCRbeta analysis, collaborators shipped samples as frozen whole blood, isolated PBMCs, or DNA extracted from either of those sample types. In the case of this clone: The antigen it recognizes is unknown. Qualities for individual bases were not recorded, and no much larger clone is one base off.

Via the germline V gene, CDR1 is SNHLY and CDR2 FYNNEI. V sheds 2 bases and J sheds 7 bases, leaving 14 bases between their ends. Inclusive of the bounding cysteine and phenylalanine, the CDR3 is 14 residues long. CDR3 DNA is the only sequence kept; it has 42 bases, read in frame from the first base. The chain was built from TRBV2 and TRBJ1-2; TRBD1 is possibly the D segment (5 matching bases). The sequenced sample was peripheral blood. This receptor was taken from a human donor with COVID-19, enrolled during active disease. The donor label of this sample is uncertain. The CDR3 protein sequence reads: CASSERQGGFGYTF. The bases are TGTGCCAGCAGTGAAAGGCAGGGAGGCTTTGGCTACACCTTC.